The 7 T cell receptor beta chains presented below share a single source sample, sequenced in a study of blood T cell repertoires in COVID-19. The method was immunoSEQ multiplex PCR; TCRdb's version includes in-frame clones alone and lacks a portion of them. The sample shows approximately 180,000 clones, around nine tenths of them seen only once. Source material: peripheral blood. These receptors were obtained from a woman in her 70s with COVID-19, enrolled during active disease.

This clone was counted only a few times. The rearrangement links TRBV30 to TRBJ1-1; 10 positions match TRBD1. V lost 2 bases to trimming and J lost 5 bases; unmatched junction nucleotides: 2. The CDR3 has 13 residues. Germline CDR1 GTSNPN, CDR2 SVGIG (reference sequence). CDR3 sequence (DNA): TGTGCCTGGAGTTCGGACAGGGGGACTGAAGCTTTCTTT. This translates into CAWSSDRGTEAFF. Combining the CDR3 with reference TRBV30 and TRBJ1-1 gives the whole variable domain SQTIHQWPATLVQPVGSPLSLECTVEGTSNPNLYWYRQAAGRGLQLLFYSVGIGQISSEVPQNLSASRPQDRQFILSSKKLLLSDSGFYLCAWSSDRGTEAFFGQGTRLTVV.

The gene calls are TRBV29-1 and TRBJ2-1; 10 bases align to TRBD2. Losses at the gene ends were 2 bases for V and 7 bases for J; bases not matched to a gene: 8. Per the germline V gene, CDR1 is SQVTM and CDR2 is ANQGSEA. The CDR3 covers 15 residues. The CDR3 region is CSVEILAGVRNEQFF. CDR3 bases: TGCAGCGTTGAAATCCTAGCGGGAGTTCGAAATGAGCAGTTCTTC.

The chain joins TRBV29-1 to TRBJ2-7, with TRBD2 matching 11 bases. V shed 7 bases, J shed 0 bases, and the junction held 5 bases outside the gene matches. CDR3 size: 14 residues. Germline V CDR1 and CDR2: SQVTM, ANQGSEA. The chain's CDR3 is CSAQLAGASYEQYF. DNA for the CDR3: TGCAGCGCACAACTAGCGGGAGCCTCCTACGAGCAGTACTTC.

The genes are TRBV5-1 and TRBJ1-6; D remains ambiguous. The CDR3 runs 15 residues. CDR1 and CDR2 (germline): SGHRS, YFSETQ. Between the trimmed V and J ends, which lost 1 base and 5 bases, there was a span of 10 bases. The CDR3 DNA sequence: TGCGCCAGCAGCTTGTCAGGTTCAGATAATTCACCCCTCCACTTT. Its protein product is CASSLSGSDNSPLHF.

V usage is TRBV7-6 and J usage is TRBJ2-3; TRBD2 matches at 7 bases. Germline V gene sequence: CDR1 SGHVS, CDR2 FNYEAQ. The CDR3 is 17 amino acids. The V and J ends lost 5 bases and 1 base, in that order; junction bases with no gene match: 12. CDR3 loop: CASSLTPLATGTDTQYF. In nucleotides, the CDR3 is TGTGCCAGCAGCCTAACCCCACTAGCGACGGGCACAGATACGCAGTATTTT.

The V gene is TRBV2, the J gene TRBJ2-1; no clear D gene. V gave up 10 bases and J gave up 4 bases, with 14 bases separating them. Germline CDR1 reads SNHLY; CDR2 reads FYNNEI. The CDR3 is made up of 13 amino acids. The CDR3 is CAIRQSPYNEQFF. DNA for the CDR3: TGTGCCATTCGCCAGTCCCCGTACAATGAGCAGTTCTTC.

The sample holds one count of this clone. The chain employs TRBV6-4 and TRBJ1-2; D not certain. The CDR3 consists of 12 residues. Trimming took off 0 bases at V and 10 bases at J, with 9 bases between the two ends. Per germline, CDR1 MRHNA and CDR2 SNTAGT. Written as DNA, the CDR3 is TGTGCCAGCAGTGACTCTGTCGGTTCCTACACCTTC. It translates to CASSDSVGSYTF.